The 21 T cell receptor beta chains below all came from one sample that was sequenced in a study of regulatory and conventional T cells in RAG deficiency. Conventional CD4+ T cells were sorted from blood as CD25-low CD127-high cells. Assay: immunoSEQ multiplex PCR; the TCRdb copy retains only in-frame clones and omits some. The table lists roughly 35,000 clones, about 70% of them singletons. These same records also appear under a second study, on regulatory T cells. That work states: Primers: 52 TRBV forward and 13 TRBJ reverse.

Sequences were obtained from CD4+ effector T cells sorted from blood. All receptors derive from a human donor in good health.

This sequence joins TRBV2 and TRBJ1-2; D remains ambiguous. V was cut by 1 base and J by 4 bases, with 4 bases left in between. The CDR3 has 12 residues. Germline CDR1 is SNHLY and CDR2 is FYNNEI. The CDR3 reads CASSEGPYGYTF. In DNA, the CDR3 is TGTGCCAGCAGTGAAGGTCCCTATGGCTACACCTTC.

The chain uses TRBV6-5 and TRBJ1-5; 9 bases agree with TRBD1. This CDR3 has 14 amino acids. The ends lost 6 bases at V and 6 bases at J; junction bases unmatched: 6. The germline V gene has CDR1 MNHEY and CDR2 SVGAGI. This CDR3 reads CASRGGQGSQPQHF. CDR3 in DNA: TGTGCCAGCAGAGGCGGACAGGGGAGTCAGCCCCAGCATTTT.

This clone was observed a few times. The chain combines TRBV7-3 with TRBJ1-1; the D gene is possibly TRBD1 (5 bases). Germline lookup yields CDR1 SGHTA and CDR2 FQGTGA. CDR3 length: 14 amino acids. The V and J ends lost 7 bases and 2 bases respectively, with 14 bases between them. The CDR3 nucleotides are TGTGCCAGCAACATGGGGCACGGCAACACTGAAGCTTTCTTT. It specifies CASNMGHGNTEAFF.

The rearrangement uses TRBV2 and TRBJ2-7; 7 bases are shared with TRBD1. V gave up 7 bases and J gave up 2 bases; unmatched junction bases: 8. Germline CDR1 reads SNHLY; CDR2 reads FYNNEI. The CDR3 has 14 residues. The CDR3 DNA reads as TGTGCCAGCAAATCGGACAGGAGTACCTACGAGCAGTACTTC. Its translation is CASKSDRSTYEQYF.

V and J are TRBV4-1 and TRBJ2-5; the match to TRBD2 covers 11 bases. The CDR3 is 17 residues long. Germline V gene sequence: CDR1 MGHRA, CDR2 YSYEKL. J gave up 2 bases and V 2 bases, and 7 bases lay outside the gene matches. In DNA form, the CDR3 reads TGCGCCAGCAGCCAAAATGGCGCTAGCGGGGGGCAAGAGACCCAGTACTTC. Its protein is CASSQNGASGGQETQYF.

This clone was seen more than once but under ten times. This CDR3 reads CASSPIRGNYGYTF. The CDR3 DNA reads TGTGCCAGCAGCCCAATTAGGGGGAACTATGGCTACACCTTC. The chain combines TRBV7-9 with TRBJ1-2; D is possibly TRBD1 (6 bases). The germline V and J ends were trimmed by 5 bases and 2 bases, with 12 bases remaining between them. The CDR3 sequence is 14 residues long. The germline gives CDR1 SEHNR, CDR2 FQNEAQ (reference sequence).

This chain connects TRBV7-3 to TRBJ2-3; TRBD2 matches 8 bases. CDR1 and CDR2 from the germline V gene are SGHTA and FQGTGA. CDR3 length equals 15 residues. Losses at the gene ends were 2 bases for V and 0 bases for J; bases not matched to a gene: 1. The CDR3 sequence is CASSLAGGSTDTQYF. The CDR3 DNA sequence: TGTGCCAGCAGCTTAGCGGGGGGAAGCACAGATACGCAGTATTTT.

The chain links TRBV5-6 to TRBJ2-2; the match to TRBD1 covers 11 bases. This CDR3 comprises 19 residues. CDR1 and CDR2 (germline): SGHDT, YYEEEE. The V gene end was trimmed by 2 bases and the J gene end by 1 base; junction bases not matched to a gene: 10. The CDR3 DNA sequence: TGTGCCAGCAGCTTAAGACGGACAGGGGGCGCCGTGAACACCGGGGAGCTGTTTTTT. This translates into CASSLRRTGGAVNTGELFF.

The V and J genes are TRBV6-5 and TRBJ2-1, with D unresolved. The CDR3 length is 15 residues. Per the germline V gene, CDR1 is MNHEY and CDR2 is SVGAGI. V was clipped by 2 bases and J by 0 bases, with 8 bases between them. CDR3 DNA sequence: TGTGCCAGCAGTTACGGGCGGAACTCCTACAATGAGCAGTTCTTC. This sequence encodes CASSYGRNSYNEQFF.

The chain joins TRBV9 to TRBJ1-2; D gene unclear. The CDR3 is 14 amino acids. V lost 3 bases, J lost 2 bases, and 11 bases lay in between. Germline assignment: CDR1 SGDLS and CDR2 YYNGEE. CDR3 nucleotides: TGTGCCAGCAGCGCGGAGGGTAGGAACTATGGCTACACCTTC. Protein sequence: CASSAEGRNYGYTF.

The chain couples TRBV5-4 to TRBJ2-3; perhaps TRBD1 as D (6 bases). V was trimmed by 1 base and J by 1 base, leaving 10 bases between them. The germline CDR1 and CDR2 sequences are SGHNT and YYREEE (reference sequence). CDR3 length equals 15 residues. In nucleotides, the CDR3 is TGTGCCAGCAGCTTGAATGGGGGCCGCACAGATACGCAGTATTTT. Its translation is CASSLNGGRTDTQYF.

V and J are TRBV5-3 and TRBJ1-1; a weak D match, TRBD1 (5 bases). TRBV5-3 is an ORF, with its function uncertain. V gave up 6 bases and J gave up 4 bases, with 10 bases separating them. The CDR3 sequence is 12 residues long. CDR3 amino acids: CARNTGGTEAFF. The CDR3 DNA is TGTGCCAGAAATACGGGGGGCACTGAAGCTTTCTTT.

The J gene is TRBJ2-1, the V gene TRBV5-4; the match to TRBD1 covers 9 bases. J was trimmed by 12 bases and V by 4 bases; bases with no gene match: 5. Germline V gene data show CDR1 as SGHNT and CDR2 as YYREEE (reference sequence). The CDR3 contains 12 residues. The CDR3 DNA follows: TGTGCCAGCAGCCCCACAGGGGGCTGGCAGTTCTTC. Amino acid sequence: CASSPTGGWQFF.

V usage is TRBV19 and J usage is TRBJ1-5, with D unresolved. V lost 7 bases and J 1 base, leaving 14 bases between the germline ends. Germline V CDR1 and CDR2: LNHDA, SQIVND (reference sequence). The CDR3 is 15 amino acids. Here the CDR3 reads CASKRTQNSNQPQHF. In DNA form, the CDR3 reads TGTGCCAGTAAGCGCACACAGAACAGCAATCAGCCCCAGCATTTT. Variable domain in full (rest from reference TRBV19 and TRBJ1-5): DGGITQSPKYLFRKEGQNVTLSCEQNLNHDAMYWYRQDPGQGLRLIYYSQIVNDFQKGDIAEGYSVSREKKESFPLTVTSAQKNPTAFYLCASKRTQNSNQPQHFGDGTRLSIL.

The V gene is TRBV5-4, the J gene TRBJ2-3, with 13 bases identical to TRBD2. There are 17 residues in the CDR3. The trim removed 3 bases at V and 1 base at J, leaving 5 bases unmatched. Per germline, CDR1 SGHNT and CDR2 YYREEE (reference sequence). CDR3 loop: CASSSQGLAGGTDTQYF. CDR3 bases: TGTGCCAGCAGCTCCCAAGGACTAGCGGGGGGCACAGATACGCAGTATTTT.

This clone occurred once. DNA of the CDR3: TGTGCCAGCAGCGTAATACAGTACAATCAGCCCCAGCATTTT. This gives the protein CASSVIQYNQPQHF. The V call is TRBV28, the J call TRBJ1-5; D is unresolved. With 6 bases removed from V and 3 bases from J, the gap between germline ends came to 12 bases. The CDR3 has 14 residues. Germline CDR1 and CDR2: MDHEN and SYDVKM. Full variable domain (missing parts from reference TRBV28 and TRBJ1-5): DVKVTQSSRYLVKRTGEKVFLECVQDMDHENMFWYRQDPGLGLRLIYFSYDVKMKEKGDIPEGYSVSREKKERFSLILESASTNQTSMYLCASSVIQYNQPQHFGDGTRLSIL.

V usage is TRBV5-6 and J usage is TRBJ1-1; no clear D gene. In germline, CDR1 is SGHDT, CDR2 YYEEEE. CDR3 length: 12 amino acids. V shed 0 bases and J shed 3 bases, with 3 bases lying between them. The CDR3 nucleotides are TGTGCCAGCAGCTTGGCACACACTGAAGCTTTCTTT. It encodes CASSLAHTEAFF.

In this sample, this clone turned up once. This sequence joins TRBV25-1 and TRBJ1-1; D call uncertain. The CDR3 spans 13 residues. V was pared by 3 bases and J by 1 base, with 6 bases between. Looked up from germline, CDR1 is MGHDK and CDR2 is SYGVNS. The CDR3 protein is CASSEKRNTEAFF. For the CDR3, the DNA is TGTGCCAGCAGTGAGAAAAGGAACACTGAAGCTTTCTTT.

Written as DNA, the CDR3 is TGTGCCAGCAGGGAAACAGGGGCGTACAATGAGCAGTTCTTC. This translates into CASRETGAYNEQFF. The V gene is TRBV2, the J gene TRBJ2-1; 7 bases map to TRBD1. Germline V gives CDR1 SNHLY, CDR2 FYNNEI. The CDR3 totals 14 residues. V was pared by 6 bases and J by 4 bases, with 6 bases of the junction left unmatched.

The chain employs TRBV6-6 and TRBJ1-4, with unresolved D. The ends were cut back, 11 bases at V and 5 bases at J, with 18 bases in the middle. The germline V gene encodes CDR1 MNHNY and CDR2 SVGAGI (reference sequence). This CDR3 has 14 residues. CDR3 in amino acids: CAVNAGSPNEKLFF. In DNA form, the CDR3 reads TGTGCCGTAAACGCTGGGTCACCAAATGAAAAACTGTTTTTT.

This chain connects TRBV7-6 to TRBJ2-3; D ambiguous. Trimming took off 4 bases at V and 2 bases at J, with 16 bases between the two ends. The CDR3 contains 16 residues. Germline values: CDR1 SGHVS, CDR2 FNYEAQ. As DNA, the CDR3 is TGTGCCAGCAGCTCCACCTGGACGAAAAACACAGATACGCAGTATTTT. It encodes CASSSTWTKNTDTQYF.